This T cell receptor beta chain comes out of a study of T cells in localized non-small cell lung cancer. Findings and limits, study-wide: Uninvolved adjacent lung had higher T cell clonality than tumor and all other tissues. Density of T cells in blood, when higher, went with longer overall survival.

Measured with immunoSEQ multiplex PCR; TCRdb has only the in-frame clones, and not every one. This sample yields 45,000 to 50,000 clones, of which around 86% are seen a single time; more than 2% belongs to the top ten. On this clone itself: As yet, its antigen is unknown.

The material sequenced was PBMCs, taken before any cancer treatment. The sequence was obtained from a man aged 40 to 70 with stage II lung adenocarcinoma.

CDR3 region: CASQGYNEQFF. The CDR3 DNA is TGTGCCTCGCAGGGCTACAATGAGCAGTTCTTC. The chain joins TRBV19 to TRBJ2-1, with a tentative D call TRBD1 (5 bases). Germline loops: CDR1 LNHDA, CDR2 SQIVND (reference sequence). V was trimmed by 11 bases and J by 3 bases, leaving 8 bases between them. This CDR3 has 11 residues.